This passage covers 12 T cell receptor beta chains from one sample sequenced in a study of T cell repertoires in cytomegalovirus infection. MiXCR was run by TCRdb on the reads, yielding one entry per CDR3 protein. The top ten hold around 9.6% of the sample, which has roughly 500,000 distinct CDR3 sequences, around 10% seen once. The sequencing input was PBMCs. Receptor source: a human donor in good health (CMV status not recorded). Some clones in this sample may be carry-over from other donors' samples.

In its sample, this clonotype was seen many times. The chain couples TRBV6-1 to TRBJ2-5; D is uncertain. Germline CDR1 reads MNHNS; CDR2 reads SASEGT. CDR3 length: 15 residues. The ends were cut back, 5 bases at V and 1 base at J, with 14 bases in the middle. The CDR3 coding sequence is TGTGCCAGCAGTAAAGGGCAGACTTTCCAAGAGACCCAGTACTTC. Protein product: CASSKGQTFQETQYF.

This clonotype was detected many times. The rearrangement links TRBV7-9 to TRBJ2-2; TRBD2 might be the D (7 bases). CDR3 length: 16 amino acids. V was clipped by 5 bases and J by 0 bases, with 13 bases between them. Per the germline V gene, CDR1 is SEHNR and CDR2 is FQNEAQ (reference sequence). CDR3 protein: CASSPRGASNTGELFF. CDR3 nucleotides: TGTGCCAGCAGCCCTCGGGGGGCATCGAACACCGGGGAGCTGTTTTTT.

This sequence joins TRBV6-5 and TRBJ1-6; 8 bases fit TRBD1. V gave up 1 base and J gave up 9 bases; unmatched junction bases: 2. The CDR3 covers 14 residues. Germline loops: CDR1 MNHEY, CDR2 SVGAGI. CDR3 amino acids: CASSYWTGTSPLHF. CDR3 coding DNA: TGTGCCAGCAGTTACTGGACAGGGACTTCACCCCTCCACTTT.

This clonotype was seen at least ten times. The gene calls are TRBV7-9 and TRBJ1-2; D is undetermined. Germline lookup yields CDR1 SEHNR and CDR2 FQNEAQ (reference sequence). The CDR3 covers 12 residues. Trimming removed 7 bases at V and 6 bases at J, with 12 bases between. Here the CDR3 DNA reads TGTGCCAGCAACCTTGAGGCAGATGGCTACACCTTC. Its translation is CASNLEADGYTF.

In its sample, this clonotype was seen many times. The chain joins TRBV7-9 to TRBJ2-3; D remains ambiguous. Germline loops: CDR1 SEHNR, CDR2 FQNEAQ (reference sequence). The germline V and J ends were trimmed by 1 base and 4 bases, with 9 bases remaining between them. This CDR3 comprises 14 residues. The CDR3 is CASSLGQAPDTQYF. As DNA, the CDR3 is TGTGCCAGCAGCTTAGGTCAGGCCCCAGATACGCAGTATTTT.

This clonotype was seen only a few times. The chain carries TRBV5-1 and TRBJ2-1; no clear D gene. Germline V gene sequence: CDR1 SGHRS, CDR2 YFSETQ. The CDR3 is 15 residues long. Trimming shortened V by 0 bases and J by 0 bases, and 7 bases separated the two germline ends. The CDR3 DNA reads TGCGCCAGCAGCTTGGCGACACTCTCCTACAATGAGCAGTTCTTC. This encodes CASSLATLSYNEQFF.

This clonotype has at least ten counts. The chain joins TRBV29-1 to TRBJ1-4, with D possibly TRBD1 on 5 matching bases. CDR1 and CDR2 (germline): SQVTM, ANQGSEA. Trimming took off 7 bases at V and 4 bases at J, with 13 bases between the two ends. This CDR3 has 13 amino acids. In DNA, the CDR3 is TGCAGCGCAGCTCGGGGGGTTAATGAAAAACTGTTTTTT. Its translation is CSAARGVNEKLFF.

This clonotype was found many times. The CDR3 DNA reads as TGTGCCAGCAGCTTATCGGGGGAGACCCAGTACTTC. It is translated as CASSLSGETQYF. The chain has TRBV7-9 and TRBJ2-5; TRBD2 is a possible D gene (5 bases). This CDR3 contains 12 residues. Per germline, CDR1 SEHNR and CDR2 FQNEAQ (reference sequence). Trimming cost V 2 bases and J 5 bases, with 6 bases left between them.

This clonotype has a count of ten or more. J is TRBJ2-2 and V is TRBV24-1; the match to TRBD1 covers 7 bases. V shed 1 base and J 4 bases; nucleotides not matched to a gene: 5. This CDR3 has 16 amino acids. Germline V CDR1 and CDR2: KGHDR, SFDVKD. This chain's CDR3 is CATSDLWDSSTGELFF. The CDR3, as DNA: TGTGCCACCAGTGATTTATGGGACAGTAGCACCGGGGAGCTGTTTTTT.

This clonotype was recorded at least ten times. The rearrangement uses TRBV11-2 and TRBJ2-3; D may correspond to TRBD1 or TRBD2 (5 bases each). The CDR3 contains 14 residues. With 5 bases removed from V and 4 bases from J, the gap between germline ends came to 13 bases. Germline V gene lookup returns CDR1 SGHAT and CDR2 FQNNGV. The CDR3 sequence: CASSPGRFADTQYF. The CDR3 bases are TGTGCCAGCAGCCCGGGACGTTTCGCAGATACGCAGTATTTT. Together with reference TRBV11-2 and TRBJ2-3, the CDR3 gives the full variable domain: EAGVAQSPRYKIIEKRQSVAFWCNPISGHATLYWYQQILGQGPKLLIQFQNNGVVDDSQLPKDRFSAERLKGVDSTLKIQPAKLEDSAVYLCASSPGRFADTQYFGPGTRLTVL.

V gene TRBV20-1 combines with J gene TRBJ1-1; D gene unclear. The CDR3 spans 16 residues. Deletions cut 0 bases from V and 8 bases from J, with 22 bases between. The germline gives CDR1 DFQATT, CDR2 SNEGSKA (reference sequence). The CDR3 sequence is CSARDQRDRLGPEAFF. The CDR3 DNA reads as TGCAGTGCTAGAGATCAGAGGGATAGACTGGGCCCGGAAGCTTTCTTT.

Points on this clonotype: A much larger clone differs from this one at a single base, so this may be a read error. CDR3 nucleotides: TGTGCCAGCAGTATTAACAGATGGGGCCCAGATACGCAGTATTTT. This gives the protein CASSINRWGPDTQYF. V usage is TRBV28 and J usage is TRBJ2-3; TRBD1 might be the D (5 bases). The germline V gene encodes CDR1 MDHEN and CDR2 SYDVKM. V was trimmed by 5 bases and J by 4 bases, leaving 16 bases between them. The CDR3 is made up of 15 amino acids.